The clone carrying this T cell receptor (beta chain) has a count of ten or more. Its target is not known. The germline CDR1 and CDR2 sequences are SQVTM and ANQGSEA. Trimming shortened V by 5 bases and J by 2 bases, and 11 bases separated the two germline ends. CDR3 size: 13 residues. The entry originates in a study of T-cell reconstitution after alpha-beta-depleted transplantation in children. Overall study results and limits: It was surviving recipient T cells and thymic progenitors that gave some patients high TCRbeta diversity at day 60. Several hundred expanded graft clones reportedly supplied alpha-beta T cells about two months after transplant. T-cell counts and diversity at one year post-transplant came mainly from newly produced T cells.

During its preparation, the TCRbeta library received unique molecular identifiers. TCRdb fed the PCR reads into MiXCR, producing one record per CDR3 protein. The table shows approximately 980,000 distinct CDR3 sequences, with 25% to 35% occurring only once. The V gene is TRBV29-1, the J gene TRBJ2-3, with D unclear. Sequencing was performed on PBMCs, mostly from graft donor cells, taken 360 days after TCRalphabeta/CD19-depleted stem cell transplant. The clonotype originates from a boy less than two years old who had a stem cell transplant for SCID, so the T cells may come from the graft donor. CDR3 sequence reads: CSVSQIITDTQYF. The CDR3 region has the DNA TGCAGCGTTTCTCAGATAATCACAGATACGCAGTATTTT.